This TCR beta chain was captured by sequencing in a study of CD8+ T cells in alopecia areata (dated by TCRdb to 2017 to 2018). About the study as a whole: Treated patients were enrolled in an open-label pilot trial of oral tofacitinib at 5 to 10 mg twice daily for moderate-to-severe alopecia areata. The study used high-throughput TCRbeta sequencing to examine T cell clonal expansion in alopecia areata, in both the C3H/HeJ mouse model and human patients. Tofacitinib was administered for 6 to 18 months, and 6 months of follow-up off drug were then conducted to assess delayed response and recurrence. Scalp clonality was compared across normal scalp (n=4), patchy alopecia areata scalp (n=8), and alopecia totalis/universalis scalp (n=8). Disease severity in treated patients was measured with the SALT score, which quantifies the percentage of affected scalp surface area. Tofacitinib-treated patients had biopsies at baseline and at 4 and 24 weeks of treatment, with a later scalp biopsy in several patients. On the human side, TCRbeta sequencing was run on scalp tissue and on sorted CD4+ and CD8+ peripheral blood T cells from healthy controls and from alopecia areata patients with either patchy or totalis/universalis disease. RNA was extracted with the PAXgene miRNA kit for fixed scalp, the miRNeasy kit for PBMCs, and the RNeasy kit for mouse skin. TCRbeta CDR3 regions were amplified by immunoSEQ multiplex PCR using 35 Vbeta forward and 13 Jbeta reverse primers. Results the study describes overall, beyond this receptor: Many expanded lesional clones persisted in scalp and blood during tofacitinib treatment, which may partly explain relapse after stopping treatment. Shared TCR sequences between patients were less evident than in mice, which may be partly attributable to HLA diversity in the patient population. Compared with normal scalp, lesional scalp had higher clonality and more expanded CD8+ clones, particularly in alopecia totalis/universalis, a pattern that suggests antigenic drive. Resident alphabeta T cells in normal human skin are also sequenced, complicating scalp TCR repertoire analysis, unlike mouse skin dominated by gammadelta T cells. The treated cohort was small, with a single nonresponder, so links between baseline CD8+ expansion and response need larger studies. Tofacitinib significantly decreased scalp clonality and the number of expanded CD8+ clones among the top 100 scalp clones.

In the paper's terms, the treatment or condition label means: oral pan-JAK inhibitor, 5-10 mg twice daily. From alopecia areata patients, peripheral blood was collected along with lesional scalp punch biopsies. After PBMCs were isolated by density centrifugation and stained for CD3, CD4 and CD8, a FACSAria was used to sort CD4+ and CD8+ T cells. Library prep was done by the immunoSEQ multiplex PCR assay. RNA was extracted from all samples and reverse transcribed into cDNA, which served as template for TCR sequencing. SuperScript III was used to make first-strand cDNA, primed with a 2:1 mix of oligo-dT and random hexamers. A synthetic immune receptor repertoire was used to assess amplification bias, and residual bias was removed computationally. Concerning the study's data processing: After raw reads were preprocessed to remove errors, the CDR3 was defined following IMGT conventions as running from the conserved cysteine to phenylalanine. Clonality was computed as 1 minus the Shannon entropy, with the entropy normalized by log2 of the number of productive unique TCRs. Whether scalp clones were CD4 or CD8 was inferred by matching scalp TCRbeta sequences against CD4 and CD8 repertoires sorted from blood. TCRdb limited this immuneACCESS table to in-frame rearrangements with V and J called. A share of clones is missing; checked studies link under half to unresolved V genes, and the rest is unexplained. V and J calls plus clone size are reproduced from that table; the DNA served to infer D and trimming. The sample includes about 210,000 clones, with about two fifths observed a single time. The ten biggest clones cover under 0.55% of the sample.

The CDR3 covers 12 residues, taking in both the cysteine and the phenylalanine. Only CDR3 DNA remains: 36 bases, in frame from the first base. Ends trimmed: V by 7 bases, J by 6 bases; bases unmatched to a gene: 5. The germline V gene (reference sequence) supplies CDR1 MNHEY and CDR2 SMNVEV. A note on this clone: It has no known antigen specificity. The sample holds no much larger clone one base away, and base qualities are not on file.

This receptor chain uses TRBV27 and TRBJ2-7; 8 middle bases align to TRBD1. The input for sequencing was CD4+ T cells sorted from blood, taken at roughly week 30, from a patient treated with tofacitinib. This clonotype was obtained from a human donor with alopecia areata. CDR3 reads: CASTPRGREQYF. The nucleotide sequence is TGTGCCAGCACCCCCAGGGGGCGCGAGCAGTACTTC.